Listed here are 20 T cell receptor beta chains from one sample, sequenced in a study of CD8+ T cells in alopecia areata. The authors extracted RNA and reverse transcribed it into cDNA as the sequencing template. The method was immunoSEQ multiplex PCR; TCRdb's version includes in-frame clones alone and lacks a portion of them. The sample yields about 34,000 clones, 65% to 80% seen once. Sequenced material: NKG2D-low CD8+ T cells sorted from blood. The origin of the receptors is a human donor with alopecia areata.

The chain recombines TRBV6-5 with TRBJ2-5; D may be TRBD2 (5 bases). Germline CDR1 is MNHEY and CDR2 is SVGAGI. This CDR3 is built from 13 residues. Trimming removed 5 bases at V and 2 bases at J, with 9 bases between. The DNA for the CDR3 is TGTGCCAGCAGTGTGACGGGGCAAGAGACCCAGTACTTC. It is translated as CASSVTGQETQYF.

In regard to this clone: Additional DNA sequences in this sample encode the identical CDR3. V is TRBV7-9 and J is TRBJ2-3; D ambiguous. V was shortened by 1 base and J by 6 bases, with 5 bases between the two germline ends. The germline V gene has CDR1 SEHNR and CDR2 FQNEAQ (reference sequence). This CDR3 has 12 residues. The DNA of the CDR3 is TGTGCCAGCAGCTTAGTGTCGGATACGCAGTATTTT. Protein product: CASSLVSDTQYF.

The rearrangement links TRBV29-1 to TRBJ2-7; D unresolved. This CDR3 has 12 residues. Germline values: CDR1 SQVTM, CDR2 ANQGSEA. Trimming stripped 2 bases from V and 2 bases from J, with 7 bases between. In nucleotides, the CDR3 is TGCAGCGTTGAATTGGCGACCTACGAGCAGTACTTC. Amino acid sequence: CSVELATYEQYF.

The chain joins TRBV12-5 to TRBJ2-3, with D perhaps given as TRBD1 or TRBD2 (5 bases each). Germline assignment: CDR1 LGHNT and CDR2 FRNRAP. The CDR3 totals 15 residues. The V end lost 2 bases, the J end lost 1 base, and 10 bases lay between the germline ends. The chain's CDR3 is CASGLTGAGTDTQYF. The CDR3 DNA follows: TGTGCTAGTGGTTTGACCGGGGCGGGCACAGATACGCAGTATTTT.

This clone was picked up one time. The chain uses TRBV2 and TRBJ2-7; D gene unclear. V was clipped by 6 bases and J by 6 bases, with 15 bases between them. This CDR3 spans 13 amino acids. Germline V gene sequence: CDR1 SNHLY, CDR2 FYNNEI. CDR3 nucleotide sequence: TGTGCCAGCAGCCCCGGCCTGTCTCTCGAGCAGTACTTC. Residues: CASSPGLSLEQYF.

The chain links TRBV4-1 to TRBJ2-1; tentative D call: TRBD2 (6 bases). The V gene lost 2 bases and the J gene lost 5 bases, with 10 bases spanning the gap. The CDR3 has 14 amino acids. CDR1 is MGHRA, CDR2 YSYEKL, per germline. The CDR3 protein is CASSQLTRDNEQFF. The CDR3 bases are TGCGCCAGCAGCCAACTGACTAGGGACAATGAGCAGTTCTTC.

CDR3 residues: CASSSMDTSGSRDTQYF. For the CDR3, the DNA is TGTGCCAGCAGCTCGATGGATACTAGCGGGAGTCGAGATACGCAGTATTTT. The chain recombines TRBV5-4 with TRBJ2-3; TRBD2 agrees at 11 bases. The CDR3 runs to 17 residues. Germline assignment: CDR1 SGHNT and CDR2 YYREEE (reference sequence). V was pared by 3 bases and J by 5 bases, with 11 bases of the junction left unmatched.

This clone was seen once. The chain couples TRBV29-1 to TRBJ2-1; no definite D call. Germline-derived CDR1 and CDR2 are SQVTM and ANQGSEA. Trimming stripped 4 bases from V and 2 bases from J, with 3 bases between. The CDR3 has 11 residues. The CDR3 DNA reads TGCAGCGTTGTTCCCTACAATGAGCAGTTCTTC. Amino acids: CSVVPYNEQFF.

The chain uses TRBV30 and TRBJ2-7; a possible D gene is TRBD2 (6 bases). The CDR3 spans 14 residues. V was clipped by 0 bases and J by 3 bases, with 12 bases between them. The germline V gene encodes CDR1 GTSNPN and CDR2 SVGIG (reference sequence). The CDR3 reads CAWSVGDSYYEQYF. CDR3 sequence (DNA): TGTGCCTGGAGTGTCGGGGACTCCTACTACGAGCAGTACTTC.

V and J are TRBV15 and TRBJ2-5; TRBD2 matches 7 bases. The CDR3 spans 15 residues. The junction had 10 bases not matched to a gene; V was cut back by 4 bases and J by 5 bases. CDR1 and CDR2 (germline): LNHNV, YYDKDF (reference sequence). The CDR3 DNA is TGTGCCACCAGCAATGGGACTATAATCCGTGAGACCCAGTACTTC. Amino acids: CATSNGTIIRETQYF.

This chain links TRBV6-1 with TRBJ2-1; a possible D gene is TRBD2 (5 bases). Trimming shortened V by 3 bases and J by 11 bases, and 14 bases separated the two germline ends. The CDR3 has 13 residues. Germline V gene lookup returns CDR1 MNHNS and CDR2 SASEGT. The CDR3 sequence is CASSDSSTGKQFF. CDR3 DNA sequence: TGTGCCAGCAGTGACTCTAGTACCGGGAAGCAGTTCTTC.

DNA for the CDR3: TGCGCCAGCAGCCCGGGGACTAGCGGGGGGGCTGATGGGGCCAACGTCCTGACTTTC. The encoded protein is CASSPGTSGGADGANVLTF. This rearrangement joins TRBV4-3 to TRBJ2-6, with TRBD2 matching 16 bases. CDR1 and CDR2 (germline): LGHNA, YSLEER. The CDR3 loop spans 19 amino acids. V lost 4 bases and J lost 3; bases outside the gene matches: 6.

The J gene is TRBJ2-2, the V gene TRBV28; 7 nucleotides line up with TRBD1. The CDR3 extends over 15 amino acids. CDR1 is MDHEN, CDR2 SYDVKM, per germline. Unmatched junction bases numbered 7, after V lost 6 bases and J lost 3 bases. The CDR3 loop reads CASRRGGADTGELFF. The CDR3 nucleotides read TGTGCCAGCAGAAGAGGGGGCGCGGACACCGGGGAGCTGTTTTTT.

This chain uses TRBV6-6 with TRBJ2-1, with D perhaps assigned TRBD1 or TRBD2 (5 bases each). The V gene lost 2 bases and the J gene lost 6 bases, with 8 bases spanning the gap. The CDR3 runs to 13 residues. CDR1 is MNHNY and CDR2 is SVGAGI in the germline V gene (reference sequence). CDR3 nucleotide sequence: TGTGCCAGCAGTTACGGGACCCCCAATGAGCAGTTCTTC. Amino acid sequence: CASSYGTPNEQFF.

V gene TRBV6-5 combines with J gene TRBJ1-2, with D possibly matching TRBD1 (5 bases). Germline V gene sequence: CDR1 MNHEY, CDR2 SVGAGI. This CDR3 comprises 13 residues. V was cut by 6 bases and J by 8 bases, with 16 bases left in between. The DNA for the CDR3 is TGTGCCAGCAGATCTACAGGCGTCGACGGCTACACCTTC. Translation gives CASRSTGVDGYTF.

The chain joins TRBV7-6 to TRBJ1-1; D gene ambiguous. Trimming shortened V by 0 bases and J by 3 bases, and 11 bases separated the two germline ends. CDR1 is SGHVS and CDR2 is FNYEAQ in the germline V gene. The CDR3 is made up of 15 amino acids. This CDR3 is CASSLAGREDTEAFF. The DNA for the CDR3 is TGTGCCAGCAGCTTAGCCGGGAGGGAGGACACTGAAGCTTTCTTT. The full variable domain, in which reference TRBV7-6 and TRBJ1-1 provide the parts outside the CDR3, is GAGVSQSPRYKVTKRGQDVALRCDPISGHVSLYWYRQALGQGPEFLTYFNYEAQQDKSGLPNDRFSAERPEGSISTLTIQRTEQRDSAMYRCASSLAGREDTEAFFGQGTRLTVV.

This chain connects TRBV27 to TRBJ2-1; TRBD2 matches at 11 bases. The J segment lost 6 bases and the V segment lost 7 bases, leaving 8 bases of the junction unmatched. Germline assignment: CDR1 MNHEY and CDR2 SMNVEV (reference sequence). This CDR3 is 15 amino acids long. For the CDR3, the DNA is TGTGCCAGCACTGTGACTAGCGGGAATCCCAATGAGCAGTTCTTC. Translated, it gives CASTVTSGNPNEQFF.

The chain combines TRBV6-5 with TRBJ2-1; TRBD1 matches at 9 bases. Germline V gene sequence: CDR1 MNHEY, CDR2 SVGAGI. With 2 bases clipped from V and 2 bases from J, the junction kept 4 bases outside the gene matches. The CDR3 totals 16 residues. CDR3 in amino acids: CASSYQGQGTYNEQFF. CDR3 sequence (DNA): TGTGCCAGCAGTTACCAGGGACAGGGAACCTACAATGAGCAGTTCTTC.

The V gene is TRBV4-3, the J gene TRBJ2-5; D remains unclear. Germline CDR1 reads LGHNA; CDR2 reads YSLEER. The CDR3 extends over 15 amino acids. V lost 0 bases to trimming and J lost 2 bases, with 10 bases between them. CDR3 nucleotides: TGCGCCAGCAGCCAAGACGTGGACGAACAAGAGACCCAGTACTTC. It is translated as CASSQDVDEQETQYF.

The V and J genes are TRBV7-9 and TRBJ1-2; D is possibly TRBD1 (6 bases). This CDR3 comprises 13 residues. CDR1 SEHNR and CDR2 FQNEAQ come from the germline V gene (reference sequence). The V end was cut by 8 bases, the J end by 1 base, with 11 bases between. The DNA of the CDR3 is TGTGCCAGCCGACAGGCCTTTAACTATGGCTACACCTTC. Translated: CASRQAFNYGYTF.